A single T cell receptor beta chain is shown here with its context. The CDR3 consists of 17 residues. Germline V CDR1 and CDR2: LNHDA, SQIVND (reference sequence). Trimming at V came to 3 bases and at J to 7 bases, leaving 11 bases not matched to a gene. This sample was taken from a study of blood T cell repertoires in COVID-19. Study overall: Sites in the United States, Italy and Spain provided acute and convalescent COVID-19 samples.

TCRdb keeps only in-frame clones here, not all; method: immunoSEQ multiplex PCR. The table lists approximately 94,000 clones, less than 85% of them singletons. The sample comprised peripheral blood. V gene TRBV19 combines with J gene TRBJ2-1; 11 nucleotides agree with TRBD2. The clonotype originates from a human donor in a cohort sampled during active COVID-19. The CDR3 sequence: CASSIRGAGTSGNEQFF. The CDR3 bases are TGTGCCAGTAGTATTCGGGGTGCCGGGACTAGCGGAAATGAGCAGTTCTTC.